A single sample gave rise to the 32 T cell receptor beta chains below, sequenced in a study of Ad26.COV2.S vaccination and SARS-CoV-2 variants. Here immunoSEQ multiplex PCR was the method, and the copy in TCRdb shows in-frame clones only, minus some. The sample has roughly 330,000 clones, roughly 90% seen once. Regarding treatment: 19 received Ad26.COV2.S at low or high dose, single or two shots; 5 received placebo; per-sample allocation not given. Each sample was drawn 63 days after the first injection (of vaccine or placebo). The source material was peripheral blood, sampled in a trial of Ad26.COV2.S vaccine versus placebo. These receptors were taken from a person between 18 and 65 years old who received the Ad26.COV2.S COVID-19 vaccine or a placebo.

V and J are TRBV27 and TRBJ2-2, with D unresolved. This CDR3 has 13 residues. Germline V gives CDR1 MNHEY, CDR2 SMNVEV (reference sequence). Trimming cost V 2 bases and J 5 bases, with 6 bases left between them. DNA for the CDR3: TGTGCCAGCAGTTTAATGGAGACCGGGGAGCTGTTTTTT. Protein: CASSLMETGELFF.

The rearrangement uses TRBV11-3 and TRBJ2-7; D ambiguous. Germline CDR1 reads SGHNT; CDR2 reads YENEEA. The ends were cut back, 5 bases at V and 0 bases at J, with 17 bases in the middle. This CDR3 has 16 residues. CDR3 nucleotides: TGTGCCAGCAGCCGAGAGCAGTATACGAGCTCCTACGAGCAGTACGTC. This sequence encodes CASSREQYTSSYEQYV.

V and J are TRBV7-2 and TRBJ2-5; 8 bases match TRBD2. The CDR3 spans 15 residues. V gave up 3 bases and J gave up 4 bases; unmatched junction bases: 7. Per germline, CDR1 SGHTA and CDR2 FQGNSA. The CDR3 sequence is CASSLVAGGPETQYF. Here the CDR3 DNA reads TGTGCCAGCAGCTTGGTGGCGGGGGGTCCAGAGACCCAGTACTTC.

The gene calls are TRBV20-1 and TRBJ2-3; 12 bases line up with TRBD2. V shed 6 bases and J 8 bases; nucleotides not matched to a gene: 15. The CDR3 length is 16 residues. CDR1 and CDR2 from the germline V gene are DFQATT and SNEGSKA (reference sequence). The CDR3 nucleotides read TGCAGTGCCAGTTCTGCTAGCGGGGGGGATGTTGGTACGCAGTATTTT. Amino acid sequence: CSASSASGGDVGTQYF.

This rearrangement joins TRBV9 to TRBJ1-4; D unclear. Germline CDR1 reads SGDLS; CDR2 reads YYNGEE. V was shortened by 2 bases and J by 0 bases, with 5 bases between the two germline ends. The CDR3 has 14 amino acids. CDR3 amino acids: CASSVDTTNEKLFF. The CDR3 DNA is TGTGCCAGCAGCGTCGATACAACTAATGAAAAACTGTTTTTT.

The genes are TRBV10-3 and TRBJ2-7; TRBD2 is a possible D gene (5 bases). This CDR3 has 16 amino acids. V shed 0 bases and J shed 2 bases, with 14 bases lying between them. CDR1 and CDR2 (germline): ENHRY, SYGVKD. CDR3 amino acids: CAISESIGGRTYEQYF. The CDR3 region has the DNA TGTGCCATCAGTGAGTCAATAGGAGGCAGAACCTACGAGCAGTACTTC.

The chain uses TRBV7-9 and TRBJ2-1; possibly TRBD1 for D (6 bases). Trimming removed 5 bases at V and 6 bases at J, with 14 bases between. The germline V gene has CDR1 SEHNR and CDR2 FQNEAQ (reference sequence). The CDR3 spans 14 residues. This chain's CDR3 is CASSQSQGSNEQFF. The CDR3 DNA reads as TGTGCCAGCAGCCAATCACAGGGCTCCAATGAGCAGTTCTTC.

The chain links TRBV5-1 to TRBJ2-7; 10 nucleotides line up with TRBD1. Germline V gene sequence: CDR1 SGHRS, CDR2 YFSETQ. This CDR3 is built from 15 residues. The trim removed 4 bases at V and 2 bases at J, leaving 6 bases unmatched. The CDR3 DNA reads as TGCGCCAGCAGCCGTGGGACAGGGGAGACCTACGAGCAGTACGTC. Amino acid sequence: CASSRGTGETYEQYV.

V gene TRBV7-2 combines with J gene TRBJ1-2; D is unresolved. The CDR3 extends over 13 amino acids. Germline CDR1 is SGHTA and CDR2 is FQGNSA. V dropped 0 bases and J dropped 6 bases, with 8 bases sitting between them. CDR3 bases: TGTGCCAGCAGCTTAGCGGTGGATCATGGCTACACCTTC. It yields the protein CASSLAVDHGYTF.

The rearrangement uses TRBV6-5 and TRBJ2-3; the D is unclear. V gave up 4 bases and J gave up 2 bases, with 7 bases separating them. In germline, CDR1 is MNHEY, CDR2 SVGAGI. The CDR3 covers 13 residues. CDR3: CASSLRYTDTQYF. CDR3 in DNA: TGTGCCAGCAGTTTGCGCTACACAGATACGCAGTATTTT.

V and J are TRBV7-3 and TRBJ2-1, with 7 positions matching TRBD2. With 5 bases clipped from V and 8 bases from J, the junction kept 9 bases outside the gene matches. In germline, CDR1 is SGHTA, CDR2 FQGTGA. The CDR3 has 14 residues. The CDR3 region has the DNA TGTGCCAGCAGCGGCGGACTAGTCTTCGATGAGCAGTTCTTC. Its translation is CASSGGLVFDEQFF.

The chain uses TRBV5-1 and TRBJ1-6; possible D gene TRBD1, 5 bases. Trimming shortened V by 2 bases and J by 9 bases, and 12 bases separated the two germline ends. Germline-derived CDR1 and CDR2 are SGHRS and YFSETQ. This CDR3 comprises 14 residues. The CDR3 region is CASSLEQGGSPLHF. The DNA for the CDR3 is TGCGCCAGCAGCTTAGAGCAGGGCGGTTCACCCCTCCACTTT.

The gene calls are TRBV6-5 and TRBJ1-4; 8 nucleotides line up with TRBD1. With V trimmed by 6 bases and J by 7 bases, 10 bases remained unmatched. Germline V lookup: CDR1 MNHEY, CDR2 SVGAGI. There are 15 residues in the CDR3. The chain's CDR3 is CASSLLTGEAEKLFF. The CDR3 bases are TGTGCCAGCAGCCTTCTGACAGGGGAGGCTGAAAAACTGTTTTTT.

The chain combines TRBV6-2 or TRBV6-3 with TRBJ1-2; 7 bases align to TRBD1. Looked up from germline, CDR1 is MNHEY and CDR2 is SVGEGT. J gave up 5 bases and V 5 bases, and 14 bases lay outside the gene matches. This CDR3 region has 16 residues. The CDR3 nucleotides read TGTGCCAGCAGTCTATTACAGACAGGGCGAGTTTATGGCTACACCTTC. It encodes CASSLLQTGRVYGYTF.

J is TRBJ2-7 and V is TRBV29-1, with TRBD2 matching 7 bases. Germline assignment: CDR1 SQVTM and CDR2 ANQGSEA. The CDR3 extends over 18 amino acids. The V and J ends lost 0 bases and 2 bases, in that order; junction bases with no gene match: 16. CDR3 bases: TGCAGCGTTGAAGACGGAGGGTTCCGGGGAGGGCAACCCTACGAGCAGTACTTC. Translation gives CSVEDGGFRGGQPYEQYF.

For this clone: Within the sample, other DNA sequences also encode this same CDR3. The CDR3 region has the DNA TGCGCCAGCAGCTTGGACACGAACACTGAAGCTTTCTTT. It yields the protein CASSLDTNTEAFF. V gene TRBV5-1 combines with J gene TRBJ1-1, with D hard to call. Germline V gene lookup returns CDR1 SGHRS and CDR2 YFSETQ. This CDR3 region has 13 residues. Trimming shortened V by 0 bases and J by 1 base, and 4 bases separated the two germline ends.

The chain carries TRBV2 and TRBJ2-5, with no clear D. V was pared by 6 bases and J by 3 bases, with 14 bases between. CDR3 length: 14 residues. Germline lookup yields CDR1 SNHLY and CDR2 FYNNEI. The DNA of the CDR3 is TGTGCCAGCAGGGTCCGGGCCCTAGAAGAGACCCAGTACTTC. Protein: CASRVRALEETQYF. Filled out from reference TRBV2 and TRBJ2-5, the complete variable domain reads EPEVTQTPSHQVTQMGQEVILRCVPISNHLYFYWYRQILGQKVEFLVSFYNNEISEKSEIFDDQFSVERPDGSNFTLKIRSTKLEDSAMYFCASRVRALEETQYFGPGTRLLVL.

The V gene is TRBV15, the J gene TRBJ1-1, with TRBD1 matching 8 bases. The ends lost 8 bases at V and 8 bases at J; junction bases unmatched: 13. This CDR3 comprises 14 residues. Looked up from germline, CDR1 is LNHNV and CDR2 is YYDKDF (reference sequence). CDR3 sequence reads: CATSHQGAEVEAFF. CDR3 sequence (DNA): TGTGCCACCTCCCATCAGGGGGCAGAAGTAGAAGCTTTCTTT. The complete variable domain, with remaining parts taken from reference TRBV15 and TRBJ1-1, reads DAMVIQNPRYQVTQFGKPVTLSCSQTLNHNVMYWYQQKSSQAPKLLFHYYDKDFNNEADTPDNFQSRRPNTSFCFLDIRSPGLGDTAMYLCATSHQGAEVEAFFGQGTRLTVV.

The V gene is TRBV7-2, the J gene TRBJ2-7; D unclear. Trimming stripped 5 bases from V and 5 bases from J, with 13 bases between. The CDR3 length is 13 residues. Germline V gene data show CDR1 as SGHTA and CDR2 as FQGNSA. CDR3 in amino acids: CASSHRVGNEQYF. The CDR3 region has the DNA TGTGCCAGCAGCCACCGGGTTGGGAACGAGCAGTACTTC. The whole variable domain, remainder taken from reference TRBV7-2 and TRBJ2-7, is GAGVSQSPSNKVTEKGKDVELRCDPISGHTALYWYRQSLGQGLEFLIYFQGNSAPDKSGLPSDRFSAERTGGSVSTLTIQRTQQEDSAVYLCASSHRVGNEQYFGPGTRLTVT.

This chain connects TRBV19 to TRBJ2-7, with TRBD2 identical over 10 bases. V was pared by 5 bases and J by 5 bases, with 9 bases of the junction left unmatched. The CDR3 is 15 residues long. Germline V gene data show CDR1 as LNHDA and CDR2 as SQIVND (reference sequence). This CDR3 is CASSRQGLARHEQYF. The CDR3 coding sequence is TGTGCCAGTAGTCGCCAGGGACTAGCGAGGCACGAGCAGTACTTC.

This rearrangement joins TRBV6-5 to TRBJ1-5, with 7 bases lining up with TRBD1. The CDR3 has 15 residues. CDR1 and CDR2 (germline): MNHEY, SVGAGI. V dropped 2 bases and J dropped 5; count of bases not matched to a gene: 6. The CDR3 loop is CASSYTRDSYQPQHF. The CDR3 nucleotides are TGTGCCAGCAGTTACACTAGGGACAGCTATCAGCCCCAGCATTTT.

The chain links TRBV4-3 to TRBJ2-1; 12 bases line up with TRBD2. Per germline, CDR1 LGHNA and CDR2 YSLEER. Trimming removed 1 base from V and 1 base from J; junction bases left unmatched: 8. CDR3 length: 19 residues. CDR3: CASSQVRLAGEGSYNEQFF. The CDR3 DNA sequence: TGCGCCAGCAGCCAAGTACGACTAGCGGGAGAAGGGTCCTACAATGAGCAGTTCTTC.

This chain connects TRBV7-6 to TRBJ1-2; 7 bases line up with TRBD1. The germline CDR1 and CDR2 sequences are SGHVS and FNYEAQ. The CDR3 extends over 13 amino acids. V lost 5 bases and J lost 6; bases outside the gene matches: 6. The CDR3 coding sequence is TGTGCCAGCAGCCCGACAGGGCTGGATGGCTACACCTTC. This sequence encodes CASSPTGLDGYTF.

The J gene is TRBJ2-1, the V gene TRBV18; weak D call: TRBD2 (6 bases). The CDR3 has 16 residues. The V end lost 2 bases, the J end lost 9 bases, and 20 bases lay between the germline ends. Germline CDR1 KGHSH, CDR2 LQKENI. The CDR3 nucleotides read TGTGCCAGCTCACCAAGAATGGGTGGAGGGCTAGGTGAGCAGTTCTTC. This translates into CASSPRMGGGLGEQFF.

This chain connects TRBV9 to TRBJ1-1; D uncertain. Germline V CDR1 and CDR2: SGDLS, YYNGEE. V was clipped by 7 bases and J by 0 bases, with 10 bases between them. This CDR3 contains 13 residues. This CDR3 reads CASSKGMNTEAFF. The DNA of the CDR3 is TGTGCCAGCTCTAAGGGCATGAACACTGAAGCTTTCTTT.

This chain joins TRBV5-1 and TRBJ1-2; D gene uncertain. The CDR3 is made up of 14 amino acids. Between the trimmed V and J ends, which lost 1 base and 7 bases, there was a span of 14 bases. Germline V lookup: CDR1 SGHRS, CDR2 YFSETQ. The CDR3, as DNA: TGCGCCAGCAGCTTGAGCCAAGTGCGGAGTGGCTACACCTTC. Translating gives CASSLSQVRSGYTF.

Turning to this clone: One junction end disagrees with the germline gene, perhaps due to a read error. The DNA of the CDR3 is TGTGCCAGCAGCCAAGACGCAGCAACCCCACTATTT. It is translated as CASSQDAATPLF. V usage is TRBV3-1 (or the pseudogene TRBV3-2) and J usage is TRBJ1-1, with D unresolved. The CDR3 is 12 amino acids. CDR1 LGHDT and CDR2 YNNKEL come from the germline V gene (reference sequence).

The chain couples TRBV27 to TRBJ2-7; TRBD2 aligns across 9 bases. Trimming removed 8 bases from V and 4 bases from J; junction bases left unmatched: 12. Looked up from germline, CDR1 is MNHEY and CDR2 is SMNVEV (reference sequence). The CDR3 runs to 15 residues. This chain's CDR3 is CASARSGGLEYEQYF. CDR3 sequence (DNA): TGTGCCAGCGCGCGTAGCGGGGGCTTGGAGTACGAGCAGTACTTC.

V and J are TRBV6-5 and TRBJ1-3, with a tentative D call TRBD1 (6 bases). There are 14 residues in the CDR3. V gave up 6 bases and J gave up 0 bases, with 9 bases separating them. Looked up from germline, CDR1 is MNHEY and CDR2 is SVGAGI. The CDR3 sequence is CASRLTGSGNTIYF. The CDR3, as DNA: TGTGCCAGCAGACTGACAGGCTCTGGAAACACCATATATTTT.

The chain has TRBV12-5 and TRBJ1-1; 7 positions match TRBD1. V trimming: 5 bases; J trimming: 3 bases; junction bases outside the gene matches: 9. CDR1 LGHNT and CDR2 FRNRAP come from the germline V gene. The CDR3 length is 15 residues. The CDR3 coding sequence is TGTGCTAGTGGTCTAACCGGGACAGCGGACACTGAAGCTTTCTTT. Encoded protein: CASGLTGTADTEAFF.

The chain combines TRBV7-9 with TRBJ1-1, with D tentatively TRBD1 (5 bases). Germline values: CDR1 SEHNR, CDR2 FQNEAQ (reference sequence). V lost 4 bases to trimming and J lost 7 bases, with 13 bases between them. The CDR3 runs 13 residues. The CDR3 is CASSSGTWDEAFF. As DNA, the CDR3 is TGTGCCAGCAGCTCCGGGACTTGGGATGAAGCTTTCTTT.

V is TRBV19 and J is TRBJ2-1; 10 bases agree with TRBD2. Germline V gives CDR1 LNHDA, CDR2 SQIVND (reference sequence). This CDR3 spans 17 amino acids. J was trimmed by 6 bases and V by 2 bases; bases with no gene match: 10. The CDR3 sequence is CASSIPPLAGASNEQFF. The DNA for the CDR3 is TGTGCCAGTAGTATACCCCCGCTAGCGGGAGCTTCCAATGAGCAGTTCTTC.